This T cell receptor beta chain was sequenced in a study of shared clonotypes between healthy human individuals. The assay was carried out at the deep level. Clones were sequenced by immunoSEQ multiplex PCR, and TCRdb holds only the in-frame ones, with some missing. Counted here are approximately 2.5 million clones, 93% occurring once; the ten biggest clones make up around 0.4%. The J segment lost 7 bases and the V segment lost 6 bases, leaving 18 bases of the junction unmatched. Germline V gene data show CDR1 as SGHNT and CDR2 as YYREEE (reference sequence). CDR3 length equals 16 residues. General observations from the study: Even with large depth, rarefaction showed that sorted-subset sequencing was incomplete. Only blood underwent sampling, and tissue repertoires likely differ. Among donors, sharing of clonotypes was expected to be affected by sequencing depth.

As concerns this clone: Antigen specificity is unknown.

The chain is built from TRBV5-4 and TRBJ1-2; 7 nucleotides line up with TRBD1. This receptor was identified in a young man in good health. Some clones in this sample may be carry-over from other donors' samples. Sequencing was carried out using naive CD4+ T cells from PBMCs. As to subset: CD45RA+ positively selected. The CDR3 spells CASTPKQGRSAFGYTF. The CDR3 coding sequence is TGTGCCAGCACCCCCAAACAGGGGAGGTCCGCTTTTGGCTACACCTTC.